This is a list of T cell receptor beta chains from one sample in a study of cytomegalovirus exposure and HLA in healthy donors. Data came from immunoSEQ multiplex PCR; TCRdb stores just in-frame clones and leaves some out. Of about 250,000 clones detected, about 90% appear once; the ten largest clones hold approximately 1.5%. What was sequenced was PBMCs. The receptor source for this set is a girl between 2 and 10 years old in good health and CMV-seronegative. Each CDR3 is given with its conserved first and last residue. A D gene is named only where the DNA matches it firmly. The size entry is marked missing in some rows and otherwise reads once, few, many or a size class.

-	TRBJ1-1	-	TRBV29-1	TGCAGCGCCCACCGGGGGGGCACTGAAGCTTTCTTT	CSAHRGGTEAFF
-	TRBJ1-5	-	TRBV4-1	TGCGCCAGCAGCCAAGATCTCACCTGGCAGTTAGTAGCGCATCAGCCCCAGCATTTT	CASSQDLTWQLVAHQPQHF
-	TRBJ2-7	-	TRBV11-3	TGTGCCAGCAGCTTACACTACGAGCAGTACTTC	CASSLHYEQYF
-	TRBJ1-5	TRBD1	TRBV5-1	TGCGCCAGCAGTGTGACAGGGGAGGGTCAGCCCCAGCATTTT	CASSVTGEGQPQHF
-	TRBJ2-7	-	TRBV28	TGTGCCAGCTACTCCAGGGATCATAACGAGCAGTACTTC	CASYSRDHNEQYF
-	TRBJ1-4	TRBD1	TRBV29-1	TGCAGCGTGGGACAGGGGAATGAAAAACTGTTTTTT	CSVGQGNEKLFF
-	TRBJ1-2	TRBD1	TRBV29-1	TGCAGCGCAAACAGGGGGCTTTATGGCTACACCTTC	CSANRGLYGYTF
once	TRBJ1-2	TRBD1	TRBV5-5	TGTGCCAGCAGCTTACAGGGGATCTATGGCTACACCTTC	CASSLQGIYGYTF
-	TRBJ2-3	TRBD1	TRBV27	TGTGCCAGCAGTTCACTCCGGACAGGGGTGACAGATACGCAGTATTTT	CASSSLRTGVTDTQYF
-	TRBJ2-7	-	TRBV5-4	TGTGCCAGCAGCCCGGGTACAAGCCCCTACGAGCAGTACTTC	CASSPGTSPYEQYF
-	TRBJ1-1	TRBD1	TRBV19	TGTGCCAGTAGAACCAGGGGGCGGGACACTGAAGCTTTCTTT	CASRTRGRDTEAFF
-	TRBJ1-4	-	TRBV2	TGTGCCAGCAGTGAAGAGGCAGGGCTGAATGAAAAACTGTTTTTT	CASSEEAGLNEKLFF
-	TRBJ2-4	TRBD1	TRBV6-4	TGTGCCAGGGACAGGACATTAGCCAAAAACATTCAGTACTTC	CARDRTLAKNIQYF
once	TRBJ2-3	-	TRBV9	TGTGCCAGCAGCCCAGGGGGCACAGATACGCAGTATTTT	CASSPGGTDTQYF
-	TRBJ2-5	TRBD2	TRBV5-6	TGTGCCAGCAGCTTCCGGACTAGCGGGGGCCAAGAGACCCAGTACTTC	CASSFRTSGGQETQYF
-	TRBJ2-5	TRBD1	TRBV11-3	TGTGCCAGCAGCTTAGATCAGACAGGGGAGACCCAGTACTTC	CASSLDQTGETQYF
-	TRBJ1-1	TRBD1	TRBV4-2	TGTGCCAGCAGCCATCCCAGCGCCGGGACAGGGGGCAAGATGAACACTGAAGCTTTCTTT	CASSHPSAGTGGKMNTEAFF
-	TRBJ2-7	-	TRBV5-1	TGCGCCAGCAGCTTTGGGGGGACCGTTTACGAGCAGTACTTC	CASSFGGTVYEQYF